The 5 T cell receptor beta chains given below trace back to one sample, sequenced in a study of blood T cell repertoires in COVID-19. TCRdb's copy holds only in-frame clones and misses some; the assay was immunoSEQ multiplex PCR. The sample yields roughly 140,000 clones, 75% to 85% seen once. Sequencing was done on a sample of peripheral blood. The receptors were gathered from a woman in her fifties or sixties with acute or convalescent COVID-19.

The chain uses TRBV29-1 and TRBJ1-2, with D maybe TRBD1 (5 bases). Germline V gene data show CDR1 as SQVTM and CDR2 as ANQGSEA. Trimming left V 7 bases short and J 7 bases short, with 13 bases between. The CDR3 has 11 amino acids. CDR3 bases: TGCAGCGCCGAGGAGGGGTTTGGCTACACCTTC. Translating it yields CSAEEGFGYTF.

In the case of this clone: Other DNA sequences in this specimen translate into the identical CDR3. V gene TRBV6-5 combines with J gene TRBJ1-1, with 7 bases aligning to TRBD1. V lost 6 bases and J lost 2; bases outside the gene matches: 6. The CDR3 loop spans 14 amino acids. Germline V gives CDR1 MNHEY, CDR2 SVGAGI. The CDR3 sequence: CASRPGTANTEAFF. The CDR3 DNA reads as TGTGCCAGCAGACCCGGGACAGCTAACACTGAAGCTTTCTTT.

This chain uses TRBV7-7 with TRBJ2-1; 9 bases are shared with TRBD2. The CDR3 covers 15 residues. Per germline, CDR1 SSHAT and CDR2 FNYEAQ (reference sequence). V trimming: 2 bases; J trimming: 3 bases; junction bases outside the gene matches: 2. The CDR3 region is CASSLSGGLYNEQFF. CDR3 DNA sequence: TGTGCCAGCAGCTTAAGCGGGGGGCTCTACAATGAGCAGTTCTTC.

The chain uses TRBV2 and TRBJ2-7; the D gene is possibly TRBD1 (6 bases). V lost 4 bases and J lost 3, with 7 bases in between. CDR3 length: 12 amino acids. Looked up from germline, CDR1 is SNHLY and CDR2 is FYNNEI. CDR3 loop: CASSVTGYEQYF. The CDR3 coding sequence is TGTGCCAGCAGTGTGACAGGCTACGAGCAGTACTTC. Drawing the rest from reference TRBV2 and TRBJ2-7, the complete variable domain is EPEVTQTPSHQVTQMGQEVILRCVPISNHLYFYWYRQILGQKVEFLVSFYNNEISEKSEIFDDQFSVERPDGSNFTLKIRSTKLEDSAMYFCASSVTGYEQYFGPGTRLTVT.

This rearrangement joins TRBV27 to TRBJ2-2; a possible D gene is TRBD2 (8 bases). CDR3 length: 16 residues. Germline V gene sequence: CDR1 MNHEY, CDR2 SMNVEV (reference sequence). Trimming pared 3 bases from V and 6 bases from J, leaving 17 bases between. In DNA, the CDR3 is TGTGCCAGCAGTTTCTCGGGAGGGGGCCGTCCCGGGGAGCTGTTTTTT. This encodes CASSFSGGGRPGELFF.